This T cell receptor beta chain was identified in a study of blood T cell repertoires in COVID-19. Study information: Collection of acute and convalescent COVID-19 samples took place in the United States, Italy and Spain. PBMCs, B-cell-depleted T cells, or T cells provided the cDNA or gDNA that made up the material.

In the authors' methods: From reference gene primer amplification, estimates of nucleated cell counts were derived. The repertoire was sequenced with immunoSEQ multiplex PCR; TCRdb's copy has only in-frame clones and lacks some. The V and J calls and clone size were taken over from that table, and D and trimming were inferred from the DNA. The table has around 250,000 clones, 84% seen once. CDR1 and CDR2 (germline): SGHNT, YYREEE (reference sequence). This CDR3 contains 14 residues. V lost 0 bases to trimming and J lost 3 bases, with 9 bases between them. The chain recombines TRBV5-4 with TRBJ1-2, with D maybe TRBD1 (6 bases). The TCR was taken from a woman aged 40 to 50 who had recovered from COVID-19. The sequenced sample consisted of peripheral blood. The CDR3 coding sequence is TGTGCCAGCAGCTTGGAGGCAGGGGACTATGGCTACACCTTC. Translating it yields CASSLEAGDYGYTF.